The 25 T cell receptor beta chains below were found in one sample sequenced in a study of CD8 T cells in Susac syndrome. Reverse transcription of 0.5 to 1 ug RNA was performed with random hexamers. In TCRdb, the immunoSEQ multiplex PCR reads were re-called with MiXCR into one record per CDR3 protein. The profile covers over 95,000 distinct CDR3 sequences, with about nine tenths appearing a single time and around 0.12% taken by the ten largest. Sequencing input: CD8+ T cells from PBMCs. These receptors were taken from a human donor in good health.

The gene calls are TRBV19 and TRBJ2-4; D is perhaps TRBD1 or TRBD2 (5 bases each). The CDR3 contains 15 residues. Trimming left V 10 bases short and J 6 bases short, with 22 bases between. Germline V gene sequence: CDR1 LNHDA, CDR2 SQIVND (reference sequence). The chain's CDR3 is CATTTTDWGINIQYF. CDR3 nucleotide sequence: TGTGCCACCACCACCACGGACTGGGGGATAAACATTCAGTACTTC.

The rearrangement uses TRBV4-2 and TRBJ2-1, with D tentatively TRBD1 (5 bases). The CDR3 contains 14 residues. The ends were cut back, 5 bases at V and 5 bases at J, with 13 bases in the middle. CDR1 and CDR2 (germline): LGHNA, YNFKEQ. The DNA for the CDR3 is TGTGCCAGCAGCACTCCAAACAGGAACAATGAGCAGTTCTTC. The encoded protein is CASSTPNRNNEQFF.

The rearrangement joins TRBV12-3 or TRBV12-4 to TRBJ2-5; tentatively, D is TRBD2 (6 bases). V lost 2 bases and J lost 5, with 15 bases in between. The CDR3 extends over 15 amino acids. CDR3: CASSLSGRGSETQYF. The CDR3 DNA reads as TGTGCCAGCAGTTTATCAGGACGGGGGTCTGAGACCCAGTACTTC.

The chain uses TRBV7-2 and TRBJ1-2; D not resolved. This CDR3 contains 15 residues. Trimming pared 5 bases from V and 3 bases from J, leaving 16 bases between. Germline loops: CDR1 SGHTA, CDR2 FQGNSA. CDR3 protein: CASSPAPGLHYGYTF. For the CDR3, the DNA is TGTGCCAGCAGCCCCGCACCAGGACTCCACTATGGCTACACCTTC.

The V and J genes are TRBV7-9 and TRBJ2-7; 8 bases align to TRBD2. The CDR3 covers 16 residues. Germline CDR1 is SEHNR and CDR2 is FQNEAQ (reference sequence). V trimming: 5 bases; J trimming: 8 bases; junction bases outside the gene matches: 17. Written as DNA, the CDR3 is TGTGCCAGCAGCCTCTCGGGACTAGAAGTGGAGCTACAGCAGTACTTC. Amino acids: CASSLSGLEVELQQYF.

CDR3 region: CSARDSQRSGANVLTF. The CDR3 coding sequence is TGCAGTGCGCGGGACAGCCAACGCTCTGGGGCCAACGTCCTGACTTTC. The chain combines TRBV20-1 with TRBJ2-6; possibly TRBD1 for D (7 bases). Germline V gene data show CDR1 as DFQATT and CDR2 as SNEGSKA (reference sequence). V lost 6 bases to trimming and J lost 0 bases, with 15 bases between them. The CDR3 has 16 residues.

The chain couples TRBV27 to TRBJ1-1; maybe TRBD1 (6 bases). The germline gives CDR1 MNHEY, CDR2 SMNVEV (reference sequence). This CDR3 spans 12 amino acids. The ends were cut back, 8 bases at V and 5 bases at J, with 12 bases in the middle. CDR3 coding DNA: TGTGCCAGCCGGGGGCTGAGAACTGAAGCTTTCTTT. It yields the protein CASRGLRTEAFF.

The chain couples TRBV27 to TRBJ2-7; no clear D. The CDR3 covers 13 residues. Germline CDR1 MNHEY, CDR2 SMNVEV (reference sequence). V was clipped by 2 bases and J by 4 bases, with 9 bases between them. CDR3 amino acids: CASSLTPGYEQYF. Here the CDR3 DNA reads TGTGCCAGCAGTTTAACCCCTGGATACGAGCAGTACTTC.

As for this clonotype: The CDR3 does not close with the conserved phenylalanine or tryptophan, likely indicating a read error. In DNA form, the CDR3 reads TGTGCCAGCAGTTTCTCCCGAGGGCCGTACAATGAGCAGTTCCTC. This codes for CASSFSRGPYNEQFL. The V call is TRBV27, the J call TRBJ2-1; D possibly corresponds to TRBD2 (5 bases). Trimming left V 3 bases short and J 4 bases short, with 13 bases between. This CDR3 region has 15 residues. Germline lookup yields CDR1 MNHEY and CDR2 SMNVEV (reference sequence).

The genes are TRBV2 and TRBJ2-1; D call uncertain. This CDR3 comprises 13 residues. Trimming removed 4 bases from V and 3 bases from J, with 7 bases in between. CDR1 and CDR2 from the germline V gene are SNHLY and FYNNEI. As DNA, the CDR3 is TGTGCCAGCAGTGGTGAAGGCTACAATGAGCAGTTCTTC. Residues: CASSGEGYNEQFF.

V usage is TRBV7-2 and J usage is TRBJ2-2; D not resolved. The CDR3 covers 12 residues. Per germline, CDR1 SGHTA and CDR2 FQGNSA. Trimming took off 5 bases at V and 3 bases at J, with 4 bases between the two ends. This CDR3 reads CASSHYTGELFF. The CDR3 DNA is TGTGCCAGCAGCCACTACACCGGGGAGCTGTTTTTT.

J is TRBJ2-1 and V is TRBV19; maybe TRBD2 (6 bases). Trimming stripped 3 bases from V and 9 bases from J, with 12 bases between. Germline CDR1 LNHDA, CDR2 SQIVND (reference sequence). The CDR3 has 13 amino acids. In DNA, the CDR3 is TGTGCCAGTAGTATTGGAGGGAGCACTGAGCAGTTCTTC. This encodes CASSIGGSTEQFF.

Here the CDR3 DNA reads TGTGCCAGCAGCCCCAGGCCATACGAGCAGTACTTC. Translated, it gives CASSPRPYEQYF. The chain recombines TRBV7-2 with TRBJ2-7; no clear D gene. CDR1 and CDR2 (germline): SGHTA, FQGNSA. Trimming removed 5 bases at V and 4 bases at J, with 9 bases between. The CDR3 sequence is 12 residues long.

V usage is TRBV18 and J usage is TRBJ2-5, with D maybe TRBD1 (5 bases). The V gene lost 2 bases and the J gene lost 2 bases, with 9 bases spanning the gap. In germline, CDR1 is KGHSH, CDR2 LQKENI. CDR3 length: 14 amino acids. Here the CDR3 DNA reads TGTGCCAGCTCACCAGCAGGGCTTCAAGAGACCCAGTACTTC. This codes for CASSPAGLQETQYF.

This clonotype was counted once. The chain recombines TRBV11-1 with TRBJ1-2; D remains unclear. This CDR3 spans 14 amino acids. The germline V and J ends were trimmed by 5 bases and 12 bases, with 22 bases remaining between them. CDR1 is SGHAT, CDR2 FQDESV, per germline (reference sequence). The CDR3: CASSLGPPKQSHTF. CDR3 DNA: TGTGCCAGCAGCCTTGGGCCCCCAAAGCAGAGCCACACCTTC.

The DNA for the CDR3 is TGTGCCAGCAGCGGGGGGAGGGACACTGAAGCTTTCTTT. Translating gives CASSGGRDTEAFF. The rearrangement uses TRBV28 and TRBJ1-1; a possible D gene is TRBD1 (5 bases). Germline CDR1 reads MDHEN; CDR2 reads SYDVKM. The V gene lost 6 bases and the J gene lost 3 bases, with 11 bases spanning the gap. This CDR3 is built from 13 residues.

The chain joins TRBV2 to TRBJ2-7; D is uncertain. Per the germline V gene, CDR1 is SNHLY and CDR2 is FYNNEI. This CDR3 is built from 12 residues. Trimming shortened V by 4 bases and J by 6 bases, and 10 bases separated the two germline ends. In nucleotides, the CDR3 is TGTGCCAGCAGTGTTAGGCTAGTCGAGCAGTACTTC. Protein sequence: CASSVRLVEQYF.

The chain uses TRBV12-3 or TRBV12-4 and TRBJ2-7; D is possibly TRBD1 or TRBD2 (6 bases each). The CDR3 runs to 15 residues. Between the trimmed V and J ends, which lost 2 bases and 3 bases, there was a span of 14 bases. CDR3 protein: CASSLSMGGNYEQYF. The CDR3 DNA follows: TGTGCCAGCAGTTTATCTATGGGGGGCAACTACGAGCAGTACTTC.

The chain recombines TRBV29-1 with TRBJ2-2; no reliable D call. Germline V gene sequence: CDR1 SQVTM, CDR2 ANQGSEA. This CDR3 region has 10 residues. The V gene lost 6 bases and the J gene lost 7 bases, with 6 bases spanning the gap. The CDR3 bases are TGCAGCGTAGCGAACGGGGAGCTGTTTTTT. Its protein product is CSVANGELFF.

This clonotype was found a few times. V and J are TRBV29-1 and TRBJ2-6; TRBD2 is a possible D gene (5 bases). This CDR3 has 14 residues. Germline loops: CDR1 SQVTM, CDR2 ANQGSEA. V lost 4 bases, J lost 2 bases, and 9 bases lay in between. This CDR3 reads CSVGEGTGANVLTF. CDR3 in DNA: TGCAGCGTTGGTGAGGGAACTGGGGCCAACGTCCTGACTTTC.

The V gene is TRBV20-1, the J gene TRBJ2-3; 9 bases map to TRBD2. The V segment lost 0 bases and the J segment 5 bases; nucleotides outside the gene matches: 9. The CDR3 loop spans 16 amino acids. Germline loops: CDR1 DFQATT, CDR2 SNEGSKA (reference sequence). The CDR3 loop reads CSARESASGELDTQYF. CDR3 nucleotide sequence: TGCAGTGCTAGAGAGTCGGCTAGCGGGGAGTTAGATACGCAGTATTTT.

The CDR3 reads CASSFSPAGQPYEQYF. The CDR3 DNA follows: TGTGCCAGCAGCTTCTCCCCTGCTGGACAACCCTACGAGCAGTACTTC. The chain carries TRBV7-2 and TRBJ2-7, with D perhaps TRBD1 (5 bases). Trimming shortened V by 3 bases and J by 2 bases, and 17 bases separated the two germline ends. Germline values: CDR1 SGHTA, CDR2 FQGNSA. This CDR3 comprises 16 residues.

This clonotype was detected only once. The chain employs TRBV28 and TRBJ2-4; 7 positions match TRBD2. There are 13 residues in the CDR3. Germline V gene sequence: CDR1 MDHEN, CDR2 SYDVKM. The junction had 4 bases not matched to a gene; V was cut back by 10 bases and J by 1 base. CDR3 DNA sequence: TGTGCCACCATGGGGGGGGCCAAAAACATTCAGTACTTC. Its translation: CATMGGAKNIQYF.

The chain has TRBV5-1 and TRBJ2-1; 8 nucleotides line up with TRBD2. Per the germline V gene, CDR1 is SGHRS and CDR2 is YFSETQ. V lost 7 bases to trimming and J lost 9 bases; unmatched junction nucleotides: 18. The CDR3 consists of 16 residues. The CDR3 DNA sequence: TGCGCCAGCTCTCAGAGTGGCGGGGGCGCGGGGGGTGAGCAGTTCTTC. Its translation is CASSQSGGGAGGEQFF.

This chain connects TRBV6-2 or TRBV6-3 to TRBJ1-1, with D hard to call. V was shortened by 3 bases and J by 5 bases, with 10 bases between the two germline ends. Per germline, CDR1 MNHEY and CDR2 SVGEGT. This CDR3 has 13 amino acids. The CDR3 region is CASSYRLGTEAFF. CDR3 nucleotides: TGTGCCAGCAGTTATCGCTTAGGGACTGAAGCTTTCTTT.